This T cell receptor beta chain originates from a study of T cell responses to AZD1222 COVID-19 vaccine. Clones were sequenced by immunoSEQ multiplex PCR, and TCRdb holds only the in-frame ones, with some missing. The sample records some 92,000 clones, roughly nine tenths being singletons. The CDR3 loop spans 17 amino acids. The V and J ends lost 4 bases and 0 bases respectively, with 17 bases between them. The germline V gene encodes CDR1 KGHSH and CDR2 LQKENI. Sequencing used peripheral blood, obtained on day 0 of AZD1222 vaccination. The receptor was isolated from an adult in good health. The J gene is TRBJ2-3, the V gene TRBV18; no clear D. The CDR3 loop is CASSHSELEFSTDTQYF. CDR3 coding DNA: TGTGCCAGCTCACACTCCGAGCTAGAATTTAGCACAGATACGCAGTATTTT.